This entry lists 10 T cell receptor beta chains sequenced from one sample in a study of T-cell memory formation after mild COVID-19 (dated by TCRdb to about 2021). Library preparation used 5' RACE. The data were produced on an Illumina NovaSeq 6000. In-frame beta chains were kept once TCRdb had trimmed the public reads at Q25 with fastp and called clones with MiXCR. Each CDR3 protein appears once, grouped with its most common genes and DNA. This sample gives around 500,000 distinct CDR3 sequences in total; 18% of them show up just once. In total, the top ten clones hold about 12% of the sample. The source material was PBMCs or a T cell subset sorted from them (not recorded which). The receptor source for this set is an adult woman who had mild COVID-19 (a few samples of this study predate the infection). The sample titles of this study are shuffled in the database, so cell type and time point are left out; the donor was told from shared clones.

This clonotype occurred many times. CDR3 nucleotides: TGCAGTGCTAGGGGTGGAGTGAAGGGCGAAGCTTTCTTT. It specifies CSARGGVKGEAFF. This chain joins TRBV20-1 and TRBJ1-1; D ambiguous. In germline, CDR1 is DFQATT, CDR2 SNEGSKA (reference sequence). This CDR3 is built from 13 residues. Trimming removed 3 bases at V and 8 bases at J, with 16 bases between.

The chain carries TRBV12-3 or TRBV12-4 and TRBJ2-7; 7 nucleotides agree with TRBD1. V lost 9 bases to trimming and J lost 0 bases; unmatched junction nucleotides: 5. The CDR3 is 13 residues long. CDR3 sequence reads: CASTGENSYEQYF. For the CDR3, the DNA is TGTGCCAGTACAGGGGAAAACTCCTACGAGCAGTACTTC.

This clonotype occurred many times. The J gene is TRBJ1-1, the V gene TRBV19; 8 nucleotides match TRBD1. Trimming removed 2 bases from V and 8 bases from J; junction bases left unmatched: 4. This CDR3 contains 13 residues. The germline V gene encodes CDR1 LNHDA and CDR2 SQIVND (reference sequence). CDR3 nucleotide sequence: TGTGCCAGTAGTATACAGGGGGCCTTCGAAGCTTTCTTT. Translating gives CASSIQGAFEAFF.

The CDR3 here is CASSPPSQDTQYF. CDR3 DNA: TGTGCCAGCTCACCACCCAGCCAAGATACGCAGTATTTT. The genes are TRBV18 and TRBJ2-3; D is ambiguous. Trimming left V 0 bases short and J 5 bases short, with 6 bases between. This CDR3 is built from 13 residues. CDR1 is KGHSH, CDR2 LQKENI, per germline.

The V call is TRBV12-3 or TRBV12-4, the J call TRBJ1-6; 8 nucleotides align to TRBD1. V trimming: 5 bases; J trimming: 10 bases; junction bases outside the gene matches: 7. This CDR3 region has 14 residues. CDR3 in DNA: TGTGCCAGCAGTCCTACAGGGGGGGCCTCACCCCTCCACTTT. It translates to CASSPTGGASPLHF.

The CDR3 DNA follows: TGTGCCAGCAGTCCGGGGGGGGCCAGGCATGAGCAGTTCTTC. Its protein is CASSPGGARHEQFF. The rearrangement links TRBV2 to TRBJ2-1, with 8 nucleotides matching TRBD2. The junction had 8 bases not matched to a gene; V was cut back by 5 bases and J by 8 bases. The CDR3 is made up of 14 amino acids. Germline CDR1 SNHLY, CDR2 FYNNEI.

J is TRBJ1-6 and V is TRBV20-1; TRBD1 is a possible D gene (6 bases). The CDR3 sequence is 16 residues long. CDR1 and CDR2 (germline): DFQATT, SNEGSKA (reference sequence). The V end was cut by 6 bases, the J end by 1 base, with 16 bases between. The CDR3 spells CSAPGSGESYNSPLHF. CDR3 coding DNA: TGCAGTGCCCCGGGGTCAGGGGAGTCCTATAATTCACCCCTCCACTTT.

The table lists this clonotype with many counts. This sequence joins TRBV7-3 and TRBJ2-2, with D maybe TRBD2 (5 bases). The V gene lost 4 bases and the J gene lost 6 bases, with 12 bases spanning the gap. The CDR3 has 14 amino acids. Germline V lookup: CDR1 SGHTA, CDR2 FQGTGA. This CDR3 is CASSSIRESGELFF. The CDR3, as DNA: TGTGCCAGCAGCTCCATCCGGGAATCCGGGGAGCTGTTTTTT.

The J gene is TRBJ1-3, the V gene TRBV29-1; the D is unclear. The V gene's germline CDR1 is SQVTM and CDR2 ANQGSEA. Trimming cost V 3 bases and J 13 bases, with 13 bases left between them. The CDR3 is 11 residues long. The CDR3 reads CSVDLGSSIYF. The CDR3 DNA reads TGCAGCGTTGATCTCGGGTCCTCTATATATTTT.

This clonotype was recorded a few times. V and J are TRBV5-1 and TRBJ2-7, with D tentatively TRBD1 or TRBD2 (5 bases each). This CDR3 spans 15 amino acids. CDR1 and CDR2 (germline): SGHRS, YFSETQ. Trimming stripped 2 bases from V and 1 base from J, with 13 bases between. The CDR3 bases are TGCGCCAGCAGCTTAGTGGGGGAGCGGTCCTACGAGCAGTACTTC. Protein product: CASSLVGERSYEQYF.